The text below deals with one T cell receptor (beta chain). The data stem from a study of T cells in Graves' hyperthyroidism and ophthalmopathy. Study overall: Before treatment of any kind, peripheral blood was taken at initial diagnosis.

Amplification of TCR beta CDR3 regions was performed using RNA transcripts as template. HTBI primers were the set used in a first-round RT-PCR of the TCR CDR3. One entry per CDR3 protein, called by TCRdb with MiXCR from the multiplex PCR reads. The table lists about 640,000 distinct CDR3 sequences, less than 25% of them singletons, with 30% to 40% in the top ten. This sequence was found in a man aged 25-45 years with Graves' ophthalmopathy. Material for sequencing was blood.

The DNA of the CDR3 is TGTGCCAGCAGTTTAATCGGGGGTAAGGTCACTGAAGCTTTCTTT. Residues: CASSLIGGKVTEAFF. The V gene is TRBV28, the J gene TRBJ1-1; weak D call: TRBD1 (5 bases). This CDR3 region has 15 residues. The germline V and J ends were trimmed by 2 bases and 4 bases, with 14 bases remaining between them. Germline CDR1 MDHEN, CDR2 SYDVKM.